This is a list of T cell receptor beta chains from one sample in a study of Ad26.COV2.S vaccination and SARS-CoV-2 variants. Sequencing used immunoSEQ multiplex PCR; TCRdb keeps in-frame clones, though not all of them. The sample yields a few hundred thousand clones, around nine tenths seen once. Sequenced material: peripheral blood, taken in a trial of Ad26.COV2.S vaccine versus placebo. These receptors originate from a person between 18 and 59 years old who received the Ad26.COV2.S COVID-19 vaccine or a placebo. CDR3s include the opening cysteine and the closing phenylalanine or tryptophan. D genes are given only for firm matches. The size entry is marked missing in some rows and otherwise reads once, few, many or a size class.

j_gene,v_gene,d_gene,abundance,CDR3nt,CDR3aa
TRBJ1-3,TRBV5-8,.,.,TGTGCCAGCAGCCGCGGGGGCGTAGATCGAAACACCATATATTTT,CASSRGGVDRNTIYF
TRBJ1-1,TRBV9,.,once,TGTGCCAGCAGCCCCCGTCGACCACAGGGTAATACTGAAGCTTTCTTT,CASSPRRPQGNTEAFF
TRBJ1-1,TRBV6-2/TRBV6-3,.,.,TGTGCCAGCAGTTACGAGGGCTTGAACACTGAAGCTTTCTTT,CASSYEGLNTEAFF
TRBJ1-2,TRBV4-3,.,.,TGCGCCAGCAGCCAAGCTACGGGGGCGGTCGGTTATGGCTACACCTTC,CASSQATGAVGYGYTF
TRBJ1-6,TRBV7-2,.,.,TGTGCCAGCAGCTCCCGCCGGGCGGATTCACCCCTCCACTTT,CASSSRRADSPLHF
TRBJ1-3,TRBV7-9,TRBD1,.,TGTGCCAGCAGCCATATCTCCGGGACAGGGACCGTCTCTGGAAACACCATATATTTT,CASSHISGTGTVSGNTIYF
TRBJ1-5,TRBV15,.,.,TGTGCCACCAGCAGTGATAGCAATCAGCCCCAGCATTTT,CATSSDSNQPQHF
TRBJ2-1,TRBV6-5,TRBD2,once,TGTGCCAGCCGTCGGACTAGCGGGCCCACCTATGAGCAGTTCTTC,CASRRTSGPTYEQFF
TRBJ1-1,TRBV19,.,.,TGTGCCAGTAGGACAATAGGTCTTTCCACTGAAGCTTTCTTT,CASRTIGLSTEAFF
TRBJ1-1,TRBV3-1/TRBV3-2,TRBD1,few,TGTGCCAGCAGCCAAGGGCACAGGGGGAACACTGAAGCTTTCTTT,CASSQGHRGNTEAFF
TRBJ1-6,TRBV9,.,.,TGTGCCAGCAGCGCCTCAACGAGCTCCTATAATTCACCCCTCCACTTT,CASSASTSSYNSPLHF
TRBJ1-1,TRBV7-9,.,.,TGTGCCAGCAGCAAATCTGGAGAGAACACTGAAGCTTTCTTT,CASSKSGENTEAFF
TRBJ2-1,TRBV29-1,TRBD2,.,TGCAGCGTTGATATCGGGGGGAGCAATGAGCAGTTCTTC,CSVDIGGSNEQFF
TRBJ2-3,TRBV29-1,TRBD2,.,TGCAGCGTTGAAGGTGGACTAGCGGGGGGTCTCGATACGCAGTATTTT,CSVEGGLAGGLDTQYF
TRBJ2-3,TRBV2,TRBD2,.,TGTGCCAGCAGATTCGGGACTAGCGGGGGGCCTAGCACAGATACGCAGTATTTT,CASRFGTSGGPSTDTQYF
TRBJ2-1,TRBV10-3,.,once,TGTGCCATCAGTGAGTCAGCTTCCGCTGACGACAATGAGCAGTTCTTC,CAISESASADDNEQFF
TRBJ2-2,TRBV4-1,.,.,TGCGCCAGCAGCCAACCGCGACTCCTGGAGGGACCCGGGGAGCTGTTTTTT,CASSQPRLLEGPGELFF
TRBJ1-1,TRBV7-9,TRBD1,.,TGTGCCAGCACTCCCCCGAGACAGGGGGCGAAGGACACTGAAGCTTTCTTT,CASTPPRQGAKDTEAFF
TRBJ2-5,TRBV6-5,TRBD1,.,TGTGCCAGCAGTTTACTGGGACAGGGATGGGACTTC,CASSLLGQGWDF
TRBJ2-7,TRBV11-2,TRBD1,.,TGTGCCAGCAGCGATAGGACAGGGAGGTCCTACGAGCAGTACTTC,CASSDRTGRSYEQYF
TRBJ1-2,TRBV9,TRBD1,.,TGTGCCAGCAGCGTAGTGGACAGGGGTGGCTACACCTTC,CASSVVDRGGYTF
TRBJ2-1,TRBV24-1,TRBD2,.,TGTGCCACCAGTGATTTTTTCCTAGCGGGGGCCCTATCCTACAATGAGCAGTTCTTC,CATSDFFLAGALSYNEQFF
TRBJ2-7,TRBV27,.,.,TGTGCCAGCAGTTTATTAACAGGTTCCTACGAGCAGTACTTC,CASSLLTGSYEQYF
TRBJ2-7,TRBV6-2/TRBV6-3,.,.,TGTGCCAGCAGTTACTCCTTAGGAGGGCTCGAGCAGTACTTC,CASSYSLGGLEQYF
TRBJ2-2,TRBV5-6,.,.,TGTGCCAGCCGGAGTGGGAGGGAGCTGTTTTTT,CASRSGRELFF
TRBJ2-7,TRBV28,TRBD2,.,TGTGCCAGCAGTTTTGTGGCTAGCGGGGGCCGCTCCTACGAGCAGTACTTC,CASSFVASGGRSYEQYF
TRBJ2-3,TRBV19,.,.,TGTGCCAGTAGTATTGGTTCAGAGTACACAGATACGCAGTATTTT,CASSIGSEYTDTQYF
TRBJ1-2,TRBV28,TRBD1,.,TGTGCCAGCAGTTGGGACAGGGGGCACCGCACCTTC,CASSWDRGHRTF
TRBJ2-5,TRBV30,TRBD2,.,TGTGCCTGGACTAGCGGGGCGCAAGAGACCCAGTACTTC,CAWTSGAQETQYF
TRBJ2-1,TRBV19,TRBD1,.,TGTGCCAGTAGTAGGGGACAGCCGCACCTCTACGCTGAGCAGTTCTTC,CASSRGQPHLYAEQFF
TRBJ2-1,TRBV19,TRBD1,.,TGTGCCAGTAGTATGATACAGGGGTCCCATGAGCAGTTCTTC,CASSMIQGSHEQFF
TRBJ2-7,TRBV25-1,TRBD2,.,TGTGCCAGCAGTGTGGCAGCGGGGGGTTCCTACGAGCAGTACTTC,CASSVAAGGSYEQYF
TRBJ2-7,TRBV6-2/TRBV6-3,TRBD1,.,TGTGCCAGCAGTTTCCGACAGGGGGCCTACGAGCAGTACTTC,CASSFRQGAYEQYF
TRBJ1-1,TRBV4-3,.,.,TGCGCCAGCAGCCAGAGCACCCTGGGGCCCGGTGGCACTGAAGCTTTCTTT,CASSQSTLGPGGTEAFF
TRBJ2-1,TRBV2,.,.,TGTGCCAGCAATAGGGAGCAGTTCTTC,CASNREQFF
TRBJ1-5,TRBV9,TRBD1,.,TGTGCCAGCAGCGTCGGACAGGGGAATCAGCCCCAGCATTTT,CASSVGQGNQPQHF